This T cell receptor beta chain was sequenced for a study of blood T cells in healthy people across ages. The second PCR ran roughly 6 to 11 cycles with a sample-barcoded 5' primer and J-beta primers. One entry per CDR3 protein, called by TCRdb with MiXCR from the 5' RACE reads. In the table there are 600,000 to 1,000,000 distinct CDR3 sequences, 58% of which are singletons. Trimming stripped 6 bases from V and 3 bases from J, with 8 bases between. The CDR3 contains 12 residues. The germline gives CDR1 SGHVS, CDR2 FQNEAQ. The sample taken for sequencing was blood. The sequence came from a man aged 25 to 40 in good health. The chain couples TRBV7-8 to TRBJ2-5; D is ambiguous. CDR3 nucleotides: TGTGCCAGCAGTCACAATAAAGAGACCCAGTACTTC. Translated, it gives CASSHNKETQYF.